These 23 T cell receptor beta chains originate from one sample sequenced in a study of monozygotic twins with inflammatory bowel disease. TCRdb re-called the 5' RACE reads and gives one entry per CDR3 protein, without DNA. The table lists approximately 85,000 distinct CDR3 sequences, with 6.5% to 9% in the top ten. Material for sequencing was blood. The receptors were gathered from a human donor with ulcerative colitis or Crohn's disease, or a healthy co-twin of an affected twin (not recorded which).

This chain joins TRBV5-1 and TRBJ2-1; TCRdb's D call of TRBD2 is untestable without DNA. Germline CDR1 and CDR2: SGHRS and YFSETQ. CDR3 length: 16 amino acids. CDR3: CASSFTSGGHHNEQFF.

This chain connects TRBV5-1 to TRBJ2-7; TCRdb names TRBD1, which stays unverified in the absence of DNA. The CDR3 has 15 residues. The germline V gene has CDR1 SGHRS and CDR2 YFSETQ. This CDR3 is CASSLFAGGLYEQYF.

The chain employs TRBV5-6 and TRBJ2-7; TCRdb gives TRBD2 as the D gene, but with no DNA this cannot be confirmed. The CDR3 covers 16 residues. CDR1 SGHDT and CDR2 YYEEEE come from the germline V gene. The CDR3 here is CASSWDRGRVNREQYF. Drawing the rest from reference TRBV5-6 and TRBJ2-7, the complete variable domain is DAGVTQSPTHLIKTRGQQVTLRCSPKSGHDTVSWYQQALGQGPQFIFQYYEEEERQRGNFPDRFSGHQFPNYSSELNVNALLLGDSALYLCASSWDRGRVNREQYFGPGTRLTVT.

This chain uses TRBV24-1 with TRBJ2-1; the TRBD1 assignment by TCRdb is unverifiable without DNA. Germline CDR1 and CDR2: KGHDR and SFDVKD. The CDR3 runs to 14 residues. The CDR3 protein is CATSDSRQHNEQFF.

This chain links TRBV5-1 with TRBJ2-2; TCRdb proposes TRBD1, but this gene call is untestable without DNA. CDR3 length equals 17 residues. The germline CDR1 and CDR2 sequences are SGHRS and YFSETQ. The CDR3 sequence: CASSLVPTVTNTGELFF.

The V and J genes are TRBV28 and TRBJ1-6; TCRdb proposes TRBD1, but this gene call is untestable without DNA. The CDR3 length is 15 residues. CDR1 is MDHEN, CDR2 SYDVKM, per germline. The CDR3: CASILGGQAYSPLHF. The full variable domain, in which reference TRBV28 and TRBJ1-6 provide the parts outside the CDR3, is DVKVTQSSRYLVKRTGEKVFLECVQDMDHENMFWYRQDPGLGLRLIYFSYDVKMKEKGDIPEGYSVSREKKERFSLILESASTNQTSMYLCASILGGQAYSPLHFGNGTRLTVT.

The rearrangement links TRBV4-2 to TRBJ1-1; TCRdb's D call of TRBD1 is untestable without DNA. CDR3 size: 15 residues. Germline CDR1 is LGHNA and CDR2 is YNFKEQ. CDR3 in amino acids: CASSLNTGANTEAFF.

The chain combines TRBV9 with TRBJ2-3. This CDR3 contains 13 residues. Germline-derived CDR1 and CDR2 are SGDLS and YYNGEE. The CDR3 reads CASSVANTDTQYF.

The chain recombines TRBV2 with TRBJ2-1; the TCRdb call, TRBD1, lacks DNA for checking. The germline CDR1 and CDR2 sequences are SNHLY and FYNNEI. The CDR3 length is 17 residues. The chain's CDR3 is CASSRDRGSPSYNEQFF.

The gene calls are TRBV4-2 and TRBJ1-5. The CDR3 has 14 residues. CDR1 and CDR2 from the germline V gene are LGHNA and YNFKEQ. This CDR3 is CASSHSRARQPQHF.

J is TRBJ2-1 and V is TRBV5-4; TCRdb's D call of TRBD1 is untestable without DNA. Germline V gene lookup returns CDR1 SGHNT and CDR2 YYREEE (reference sequence). The CDR3 covers 15 residues. The CDR3 here is CASSYRGRPYNEQFF.

The rearrangement links TRBV6-5 to TRBJ2-7. Germline V gives CDR1 MNHEY, CDR2 SVGAGI. CDR3 length: 11 amino acids. The CDR3 protein is CASSYRVEQYF.

The chain combines TRBV15 with TRBJ1-1. The CDR3 runs 13 residues. In germline, CDR1 is LNHNV, CDR2 YYDKDF (reference sequence). The CDR3: CATSREGWAEAFF.

The chain joins TRBV20-1 to TRBJ2-7; absent DNA, TCRdb's TRBD1 call cannot be checked. This CDR3 is built from 13 residues. Germline loops: CDR1 DFQATT, CDR2 SNEGSKA (reference sequence). This chain's CDR3 is CSAGTDLSYEQYF.

This chain uses TRBV21-1 with TRBJ1-6. TRBV21-1 is a pseudogene. This CDR3 contains 14 residues. This chain's CDR3 is CASSIKLRSHKLHF.

The chain links TRBV18 to TRBJ1-2; the D gene TCRdb calls, TRBD1, cannot be checked with no DNA. CDR3 length: 15 amino acids. Germline assignment: CDR1 KGHSH and CDR2 LQKENI. CDR3 sequence: CASSPARIDWGGYTF.

The chain joins TRBV5-6 to TRBJ1-2; TCRdb gives TRBD1 as the D gene, but with no DNA this cannot be confirmed. This CDR3 has 14 amino acids. In germline, CDR1 is SGHDT, CDR2 YYEEEE. CDR3 amino acids: CASSLEGQGYGYTF. The full variable domain, rest sourced from reference TRBV5-6 and TRBJ1-2, is DAGVTQSPTHLIKTRGQQVTLRCSPKSGHDTVSWYQQALGQGPQFIFQYYEEEERQRGNFPDRFSGHQFPNYSSELNVNALLLGDSALYLCASSLEGQGYGYTFGSGTRLTVV.

V is TRBV6-5 and J is TRBJ2-3. The CDR3 covers 13 residues. Germline CDR1 MNHEY, CDR2 SVGAGI. CDR3 sequence: CATAMGYTDTQYF.

The chain couples TRBV5-6 to TRBJ1-1; TCRdb lists TRBD1, though no DNA is available to test this call. The CDR3 length is 12 residues. CDR1 and CDR2 from the germline V gene are SGHDT and YYEEEE. The CDR3 sequence: CASRGGGIEAFF.

The chain links TRBV5-1 to TRBJ2-3; the TRBD1 assignment by TCRdb is unverifiable without DNA. CDR3 length: 16 residues. Per the germline V gene, CDR1 is SGHRS and CDR2 is YFSETQ. This CDR3 is CASSLVGTGVQDTQYF. Drawing the rest from reference TRBV5-1 and TRBJ2-3, the complete variable domain is KAGVTQTPRYLIKTRGQQVTLSCSPISGHRSVSWYQQTPGQGLQFLFEYFSETQRNKGNFPGRFSGRQFSNSRSEMNVSTLELGDSALYLCASSLVGTGVQDTQYFGPGTRLTVL.

J is TRBJ1-6 and V is TRBV20-1; as DNA is missing, the TRBD1 call by TCRdb cannot be tested. Per the germline V gene, CDR1 is DFQATT and CDR2 is SNEGSKA (reference sequence). The CDR3 consists of 14 residues. The CDR3 protein is CSAALGSPDSPLHF.

The chain employs TRBV28 and TRBJ2-5; the D gene TCRdb calls, TRBD2, cannot be checked with no DNA. Germline CDR1 reads MDHEN; CDR2 reads SYDVKM. The CDR3 has 14 amino acids. The CDR3 protein is CASKASGPQETQYF.

The chain is built from TRBV6-1 and TRBJ2-7; checking the TCRdb D call of TRBD1 is not possible without DNA. The germline V gene encodes CDR1 MNHNS and CDR2 SASEGT. This CDR3 region has 16 residues. The CDR3 loop reads CASSSLPGQGALEQYF.